Listed here are 4 T cell receptor beta chains from one sample, sequenced in a study of T-cell memory formation after mild COVID-19. One entry per CDR3 protein, called by TCRdb with MiXCR from the 5' RACE reads. Of hundreds of thousands of distinct CDR3 sequences listed, around 27% are singletons. Sequenced sample: PBMCs or a T cell subset sorted from them (not recorded which). These receptor sequences come from an adult woman who had mild COVID-19 (a few samples of this study predate the infection). Cell type and time point are not known.

This clonotype was seen only a few times. The chain uses TRBV4-2 and TRBJ2-3; 8 positions match TRBD2. This CDR3 region has 15 residues. J was trimmed by 1 base and V by 8 bases; bases with no gene match: 8. CDR1 is LGHNA, CDR2 YNFKEQ, per germline. As DNA, the CDR3 is TGTGCCAGCTCCAGCAACGGGGGGGGCACAGATACGCAGTATTTT. Its protein is CASSSNGGGTDTQYF.

The CDR3 nucleotides are TGCAGTGCACCGGGACAGGGGTTGAATGAGCAGTTCTTC. This codes for CSAPGQGLNEQFF. The chain links TRBV20-1 to TRBJ2-1; 10 bases align to TRBD1. Germline V gene lookup returns CDR1 DFQATT and CDR2 SNEGSKA (reference sequence). V was clipped by 6 bases and J by 7 bases; unmatched bases: 6. The CDR3 covers 13 residues.

This rearrangement joins TRBV5-1 to TRBJ1-1, with D unclear. The CDR3 loop spans 15 amino acids. Trimming took off 4 bases at V and 0 bases at J, with 13 bases between the two ends. Germline-derived CDR1 and CDR2 are SGHRS and YFSETQ. The CDR3 reads CASSTNRELNTEAFF. DNA for the CDR3: TGCGCCAGCAGCACTAATAGGGAACTGAACACTGAAGCTTTCTTT.

This clonotype has just a few counts. This rearrangement joins TRBV20-1 to TRBJ2-2; no definite D call. The V gene lost 0 bases and the J gene lost 6 bases, with 14 bases spanning the gap. Germline V lookup: CDR1 DFQATT, CDR2 SNEGSKA (reference sequence). This CDR3 has 15 residues. Written as DNA, the CDR3 is TGCAGTGCTAGAGATCCAGCCTTAGGCGCCGGGGAGCTGTTTTTT. Its translation is CSARDPALGAGELFF.